This T cell receptor (beta chain) was retrieved from a study of T cell responses to AZD1222 COVID-19 vaccine. Study results and caveats: Of the AZD1222 recipients, only 5 to 7 were seropositive at baseline. Most donors were white British and more were female, and clonal diversity was possibly underestimated.

Clones were sequenced by immunoSEQ multiplex PCR, and TCRdb holds only the in-frame ones, with some missing. The table records 180,000 or so clones, roughly 91% of them present only once. Germline V gene sequence: CDR1 SGDLS, CDR2 YYNGEE. CDR3 length equals 13 residues. The germline V and J ends were trimmed by 3 bases and 5 bases, with 9 bases remaining between them. Regarding this clone: Its antigen is undetermined.

J is TRBJ1-5 and V is TRBV9, with D uncertain. The receptor comes from an adult who received the AZD1222 COVID-19 vaccine. Sequenced here: peripheral blood, sampled 28 days after the second AZD1222 dose. The CDR3 here is CASSGNIDQPQHF. The CDR3 DNA sequence: TGTGCCAGCAGCGGAAACATAGATCAGCCCCAGCATTTT.